The 28 T cell receptor beta chains in this list originate from one sample, sequenced in a study of early T cells in non-severe SARS-CoV-2 infection. TCRdb fed the 5' RACE reads into MiXCR, producing one record per CDR3 protein. The table has about 46,000 distinct CDR3 sequences, 5% to 5.5% seen once; the top ten hold approximately 5.6%. Source: whole blood, taken at baseline. These receptors came from an adult who was a healthcare worker with PCR-confirmed SARS-CoV-2 infection or an uninfected control (not recorded which).

This clonotype was recorded at least ten times. The chain recombines TRBV5-1 with TRBJ2-6, with D possibly matching TRBD2 (5 bases). The V and J ends lost 5 bases and 5 bases respectively, with 14 bases between them. CDR3 length: 15 amino acids. Germline V lookup: CDR1 SGHRS, CDR2 YFSETQ. The CDR3, as DNA: TGCGCCAGCAGGAGTCACGGGGATCGGGCCAACGTCCTGACTTTC. This sequence encodes CASRSHGDRANVLTF.

This clonotype occurred many times. The V call is TRBV5-1, the J call TRBJ2-3; tentatively, D is TRBD2 (5 bases). Germline V gene data show CDR1 as SGHRS and CDR2 as YFSETQ. This CDR3 is built from 16 residues. Trimming took 0 bases from V and 0 from J, leaving 11 bases between them. The CDR3 is CASSLGADLSTDTQYF. The CDR3 DNA follows: TGCGCCAGCAGCTTGGGGGCGGACTTAAGCACAGATACGCAGTATTTT. Supplemented by reference TRBV5-1 and TRBJ2-3, the full variable domain reads KAGVTQTPRYLIKTRGQQVTLSCSPISGHRSVSWYQQTPGQGLQFLFEYFSETQRNKGNFPGRFSGRQFSNSRSEMNVSTLELGDSALYLCASSLGADLSTDTQYFGPGTRLTVL.

The table lists this clonotype with a few counts. The rearrangement uses TRBV10-2 and TRBJ2-2; either TRBD1 or TRBD2 may supply D (5 bases each). The CDR3 covers 14 residues. Deletions cut 4 bases from V and 7 bases from J, with 13 bases between. Per the germline V gene, CDR1 is WSHSY and CDR2 is SAAADI. The DNA of the CDR3 is TGCGCCAGCAGTGCGGGACGGGCCGACGGGGAGCTGTTTTTT. As protein: CASSAGRADGELFF.

This clonotype occurred many times. This chain links TRBV12-3 or TRBV12-4 with TRBJ1-4; perhaps TRBD1 as D (5 bases). The CDR3 loop spans 14 amino acids. V was cut by 6 bases and J by 7 bases, with 15 bases left in between. CDR3 coding DNA: TGTGCCAGCAGGCCACAGGACGACAGTGAAAAACTGTTTTTT. Translated, it gives CASRPQDDSEKLFF.

This clonotype was recorded at least ten times. The genes are TRBV20-1 and TRBJ2-5; D ambiguous. The CDR3 runs 13 residues. V lost 2 bases and J 7 bases, leaving 14 bases between the germline ends. The V gene's germline CDR1 is DFQATT and CDR2 SNEGSKA (reference sequence). The CDR3 sequence: CSARPRNMGTQYF. The CDR3 nucleotides read TGCAGTGCTAGACCCAGAAACATGGGGACCCAGTACTTC.

This clonotype was detected ten times or more. The chain couples TRBV29-1 to TRBJ1-1; TRBD1 might be the D (5 bases). The germline V gene has CDR1 SQVTM and CDR2 ANQGSEA. There are 12 residues in the CDR3. Trimming stripped 4 bases from V and 7 bases from J, with 13 bases between. In DNA, the CDR3 is TGCAGCGTTGGAGACAGATCCTATGAAGCTTTCTTT. This gives the protein CSVGDRSYEAFF.

This clonotype appeared many times. The chain recombines TRBV6-1 with TRBJ2-2; D call uncertain. CDR1 and CDR2 (germline): MNHNS, SASEGT. This CDR3 has 13 amino acids. Trimming removed 5 bases at V and 3 bases at J, with 7 bases between. CDR3 sequence: CASSPRDTGELFF. CDR3 sequence (DNA): TGTGCCAGCAGTCCTAGGGACACCGGGGAGCTGTTTTTT.

The chain has TRBV13 and TRBJ2-7; the D gene is possibly TRBD2 (5 bases). This CDR3 spans 13 amino acids. The germline gives CDR1 PRHDT, CDR2 FYEKMQ (reference sequence). V was cut by 5 bases and J by 1 base, with 9 bases left in between. CDR3 loop: CASSPDSSYEQYF. The CDR3 coding sequence is TGTGCCAGCAGCCCGGACTCTTCCTACGAGCAGTACTTC. Combining the CDR3 with reference TRBV13 and TRBJ2-7 gives the whole variable domain AAGVIQSPRHLIKEKRETATLKCYPIPRHDTVYWYQQGPGQDPQFLISFYEKMQSDKGSIPDRFSAQQFSDYHSELNMSSLELGDSALYFCASSPDSSYEQYFGPGTRLTVT.

This clonotype has a count of ten or more. The V call is TRBV20-1, the J call TRBJ1-2, with D possibly matching TRBD1 (5 bases). The V gene's germline CDR1 is DFQATT and CDR2 SNEGSKA (reference sequence). The CDR3 has 15 amino acids. The V gene lost 0 bases and the J gene lost 0 bases, with 11 bases spanning the gap. This CDR3 reads CSARDDDRPNYGYTF. CDR3 DNA sequence: TGCAGTGCTAGAGACGACGACAGACCTAACTATGGCTACACCTTC.

This clonotype was detected ten times or more. The chain joins TRBV20-1 to TRBJ2-7, with 7 bases that match TRBD2. CDR1 and CDR2 from the germline V gene are DFQATT and SNEGSKA (reference sequence). After removal of 5 bases from V and 4 bases from J, the junction contained 8 bases not matched to a gene. The CDR3 sequence is 13 residues long. The CDR3 region has the DNA TGCAGTGCTCTTAGCGGGCCGGCTTACGAGCAGTACTTC. Its translation is CSALSGPAYEQYF.

This clonotype came up many times. The chain uses TRBV11-2 and TRBJ2-4, with 9 bases fitting TRBD2. Germline CDR1 SGHAT, CDR2 FQNNGV. The CDR3 runs to 16 residues. The V gene end was trimmed by 2 bases and the J gene end by 13 bases; junction bases not matched to a gene: 15. CDR3 sequence reads: CASSLLEAGGFPRQYF. The CDR3 DNA is TGTGCCAGCAGCTTATTAGAAGCGGGAGGCTTCCCGAGACAGTACTTC.

In this sample, this clonotype turned up many times. This chain uses TRBV29-1 with TRBJ2-2; 14 bases are shared with TRBD2. The germline V gene has CDR1 SQVTM and CDR2 ANQGSEA. This CDR3 is built from 18 residues. Losses at the gene ends were 8 bases for V and 1 base for J; bases not matched to a gene: 12. The CDR3 nucleotides are TGCAGCACACGCCCGGGACTAGCGGGAGCTGGGAACACCGGGGAGCTGTTTTTT. It translates to CSTRPGLAGAGNTGELFF.

This clonotype was seen only a few times. V usage is TRBV24-1 and J usage is TRBJ2-2; D is perhaps TRBD1 (6 bases). Trimming cost V 0 bases and J 7 bases, with 11 bases left between them. CDR1 is KGHDR and CDR2 is SFDVKD in the germline V gene. The CDR3 is 15 amino acids. CDR3 nucleotide sequence: TGTGCCACCAGTGATTTGGGGACATTTGACGGGGAGCTGTTTTTT. This codes for CATSDLGTFDGELFF.

A few counts support this clonotype. The rearrangement uses TRBV12-3 or TRBV12-4 and TRBJ2-1; D is unresolved. V was pared by 4 bases and J by 9 bases, with 13 bases between. This CDR3 comprises 13 residues. The CDR3 bases are TGTGCCAGCAGTTCACGCGCAAGCATTGAGCAGTTCTTC. This translates into CASSSRASIEQFF.

There are many counts of this clonotype. The J gene is TRBJ2-1, the V gene TRBV7-9, with 12 bases that match TRBD2. The CDR3 length is 16 residues. CDR1 and CDR2 from the germline V gene are SEHNR and FQNEAQ (reference sequence). The ends lost 2 bases at V and 5 bases at J; junction bases unmatched: 4. CDR3 sequence: CASSLRLAGVDNEQFF. DNA for the CDR3: TGTGCCAGCAGCTTACGACTAGCGGGAGTCGACAATGAGCAGTTCTTC. Combining the CDR3 with reference TRBV7-9 and TRBJ2-1 gives the whole variable domain DTGVSQNPRHKITKRGQNVTFRCDPISEHNRLYWYRQTLGQGPEFLTYFQNEAQLEKSRLLSDRFSAERPKGSFSTLEIQRTEQGDSAMYLCASSLRLAGVDNEQFFGPGTRLTVL.

This clonotype has at least ten counts. The V call is TRBV7-9, the J call TRBJ2-5; 9 nucleotides match TRBD2. This CDR3 is 13 amino acids long. V shed 6 bases, J shed 1 base, and the junction held 0 bases outside the gene matches. Germline V gene lookup returns CDR1 SEHNR and CDR2 FQNEAQ (reference sequence). The DNA for the CDR3 is TGTGCCAGCAGGACTAGCGGCCAAGAGACCCAGTACTTC. Its translation: CASRTSGQETQYF.

This clonotype has ten or more counts. The chain couples TRBV28 to TRBJ2-3; tentative D call: TRBD2 (5 bases). Trimming took off 10 bases at V and 4 bases at J, with 15 bases between the two ends. This CDR3 is built from 13 residues. CDR1 is MDHEN, CDR2 SYDVKM, per germline. In nucleotides, the CDR3 is TGTGCCACCTTTCCTAGCCTCCCAGATACGCAGTATTTT. Its translation: CATFPSLPDTQYF.

This clonotype was observed many times. The chain links TRBV27 to TRBJ2-5, with 9 bases aligning to TRBD2. V shed 6 bases and J 5 bases; nucleotides not matched to a gene: 7. This CDR3 has 14 residues. In germline, CDR1 is MNHEY, CDR2 SMNVEV (reference sequence). The CDR3 region has the DNA TGTGCCAGCAGGGAGCGGGGGGCGTTTGAGACCCAGTACTTC. This codes for CASRERGAFETQYF.

This clonotype appeared many times. This sequence joins TRBV11-2 and TRBJ1-1; 7 bases map to TRBD1. Trimming removed 5 bases from V and 7 bases from J; junction bases left unmatched: 10. Per germline, CDR1 SGHAT and CDR2 FQNNGV. CDR3 size: 14 residues. CDR3 sequence (DNA): TGTGCCAGCAGCCCCGGACAGGCGCGCAATGAAGCTTTCTTT. This sequence encodes CASSPGQARNEAFF.

This clonotype was counted at least ten times. This chain links TRBV7-2 with TRBJ1-5; weak D call: TRBD1 (6 bases). From germline, CDR1 is SGHTA and CDR2 FQGNSA. CDR3 length: 13 residues. The V gene lost 5 bases and the J gene lost 4 bases, with 9 bases spanning the gap. CDR3 nucleotides: TGTGCCAGCAGCCCTGGACAGAATCAGCCCCAGCATTTT. Amino acid sequence: CASSPGQNQPQHF.

The chain recombines TRBV20-1 with TRBJ2-7, with 11 nucleotides matching TRBD2. Germline assignment: CDR1 DFQATT and CDR2 SNEGSKA (reference sequence). The CDR3 has 15 residues. J was trimmed by 3 bases and V by 0 bases; bases with no gene match: 4. This CDR3 reads CSAREVAGGGYEQYF. The CDR3 bases are TGCAGTGCTAGAGAAGTAGCGGGAGGGGGCTACGAGCAGTACTTC.

In this sample, this clonotype turned up many times. The CDR3 DNA is TGTGCCATCAGTGAAGGAGGGGTCGATCAGCCCCAGCATTTT. Its translation is CAISEGGVDQPQHF. The chain joins TRBV10-3 to TRBJ1-5, with D maybe TRBD1 (5 bases). Germline V gene lookup returns CDR1 ENHRY and CDR2 SYGVKD. There are 14 residues in the CDR3. Trimming removed 3 bases from V and 5 bases from J, with 11 bases in between.

In its sample, this clonotype was seen many times. The chain carries TRBV11-2 and TRBJ2-7; the D gene is possibly TRBD2 (5 bases). V lost 1 base and J 2 bases, leaving 12 bases between the germline ends. The CDR3 totals 15 residues. Looked up from germline, CDR1 is SGHAT and CDR2 is FQNNGV. The CDR3 DNA sequence: TGTGCCAGCAGCTTAGTTTGGGGAGAAACCTACGAGCAGTACTTC. Its protein is CASSLVWGETYEQYF.

This clonotype was observed at least ten times. V and J are TRBV7-3 and TRBJ2-2, with 8 bases identical to TRBD2. J was trimmed by 1 base and V by 5 bases; bases with no gene match: 3. The CDR3 has 15 amino acids. CDR1 and CDR2 from the germline V gene are SGHTA and FQGTGA. The CDR3 bases are TGTGCCAGCAGCGTTACTAGCGGGAACACCGGGGAGCTGTTTTTT. This encodes CASSVTSGNTGELFF.

This clonotype was seen more than once but under ten times. The chain links TRBV5-4 to TRBJ2-7; 7 nucleotides line up with TRBD2. With V trimmed by 5 bases and J by 1 base, 3 bases remained unmatched. Germline V gene data show CDR1 as SGHNT and CDR2 as YYREEE (reference sequence). The CDR3 is 13 residues long. The CDR3: CASSWGGSYEQYF. CDR3 coding DNA: TGTGCCAGCAGTTGGGGGGGTTCCTACGAGCAGTACTTC.

The CDR3 sequence: CASSVGVQGAADTQYF. DNA of the CDR3: TGTGCCAGCAGCGTAGGAGTACAGGGGGCCGCAGATACGCAGTATTTT. V and J are TRBV9 and TRBJ2-3, with 9 positions matching TRBD1. With V trimmed by 0 bases and J by 4 bases, 6 bases remained unmatched. This CDR3 is 16 amino acids long. Germline values: CDR1 SGDLS, CDR2 YYNGEE.

This clonotype was seen ten or more times. In DNA, the CDR3 is TGTGCCATCAGTGAGTCGGTAGTCGGACAGGGTGGTGGCTACACCTTC. The encoded protein is CAISESVVGQGGGYTF. This sequence joins TRBV10-3 and TRBJ1-2; TRBD1 aligns across 8 bases. The CDR3 spans 16 residues. With V trimmed by 0 bases and J by 7 bases, 10 bases remained unmatched. Germline CDR1 and CDR2: ENHRY and SYGVKD.

This clonotype showed up many times. This chain joins TRBV12-3 or TRBV12-4 and TRBJ1-5; D is uncertain. The CDR3 is made up of 16 amino acids. Trimming took off 9 bases at V and 2 bases at J, with 20 bases between the two ends. CDR3 amino acids: CASLGLPALGNQPQHF. The CDR3 DNA is TGTGCCAGTCTAGGGCTCCCCGCTCTCGGCAATCAGCCCCAGCATTTT.